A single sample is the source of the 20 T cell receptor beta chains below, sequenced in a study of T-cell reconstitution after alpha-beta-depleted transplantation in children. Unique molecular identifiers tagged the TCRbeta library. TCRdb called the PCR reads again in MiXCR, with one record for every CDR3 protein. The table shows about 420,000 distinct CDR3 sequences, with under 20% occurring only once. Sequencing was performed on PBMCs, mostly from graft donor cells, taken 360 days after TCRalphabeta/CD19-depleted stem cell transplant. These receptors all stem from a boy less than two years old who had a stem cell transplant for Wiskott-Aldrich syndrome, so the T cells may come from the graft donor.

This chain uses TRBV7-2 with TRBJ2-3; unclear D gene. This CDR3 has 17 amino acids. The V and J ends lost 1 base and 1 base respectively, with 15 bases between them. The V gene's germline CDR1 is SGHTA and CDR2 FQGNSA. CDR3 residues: CASSLGPGWPGTDTQYF. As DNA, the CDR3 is TGTGCCAGCAGCTTAGGCCCGGGCTGGCCCGGCACAGATACGCAGTATTTT.

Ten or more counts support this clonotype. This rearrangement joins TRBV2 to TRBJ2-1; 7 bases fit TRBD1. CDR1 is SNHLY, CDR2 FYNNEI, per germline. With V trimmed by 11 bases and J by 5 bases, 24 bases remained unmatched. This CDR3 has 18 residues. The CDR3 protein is CAGTGQYSRLSGDNEQFF. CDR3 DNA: TGTGCCGGGACGGGACAGTATTCGCGTTTGAGCGGAGACAATGAGCAGTTCTTC. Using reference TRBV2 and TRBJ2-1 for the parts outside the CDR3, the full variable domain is EPEVTQTPSHQVTQMGQEVILRCVPISNHLYFYWYRQILGQKVEFLVSFYNNEISEKSEIFDDQFSVERPDGSNFTLKIRSTKLEDSAMYFCAGTGQYSRLSGDNEQFFGPGTRLTVL.

CDR3 sequence (DNA): TGTGCCAGCAGCTTAGGGGCCCCCCAGAGGAAGACCCAGTACTTC. It is translated as CASSLGAPQRKTQYF. The chain carries TRBV7-8 and TRBJ2-5; D ambiguous. V lost 1 base and J 6 bases, leaving 15 bases between the germline ends. This CDR3 has 15 amino acids. Germline assignment: CDR1 SGHVS and CDR2 FQNEAQ.

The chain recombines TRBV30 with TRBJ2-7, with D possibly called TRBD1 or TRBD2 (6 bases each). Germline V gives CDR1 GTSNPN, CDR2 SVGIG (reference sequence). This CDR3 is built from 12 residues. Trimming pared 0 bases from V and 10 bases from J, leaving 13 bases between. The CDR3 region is CAWSVSRGRQYF. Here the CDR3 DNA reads TGTGCCTGGAGTGTATCTCGGGGGCGTCAGTACTTC.

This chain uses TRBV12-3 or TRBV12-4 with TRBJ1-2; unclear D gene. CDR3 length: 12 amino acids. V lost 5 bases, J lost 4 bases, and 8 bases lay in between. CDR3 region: CASSHRAYGYTF. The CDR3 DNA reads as TGTGCCAGCAGTCACCGGGCCTATGGCTACACCTTC.

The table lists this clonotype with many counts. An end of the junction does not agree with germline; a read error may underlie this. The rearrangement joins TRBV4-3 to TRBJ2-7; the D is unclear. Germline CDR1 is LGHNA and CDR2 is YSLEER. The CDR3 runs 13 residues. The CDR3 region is CASSQGLSYEQYF. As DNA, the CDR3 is TGTGCCAGCAGCCAAGGCCTCTCCTACGAGCAGTACTTC.

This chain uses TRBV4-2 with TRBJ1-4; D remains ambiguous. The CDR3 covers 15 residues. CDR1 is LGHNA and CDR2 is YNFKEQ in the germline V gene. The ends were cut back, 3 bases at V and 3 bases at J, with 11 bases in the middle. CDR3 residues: CASSQVESSNEKLFF. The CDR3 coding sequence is TGTGCCAGCAGCCAGGTGGAGTCCTCTAATGAAAAACTGTTTTTT.

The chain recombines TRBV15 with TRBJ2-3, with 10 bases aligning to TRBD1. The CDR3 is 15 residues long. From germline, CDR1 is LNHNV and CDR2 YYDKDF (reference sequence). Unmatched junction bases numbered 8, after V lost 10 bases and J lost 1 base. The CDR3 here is CAILAGTGGTDTQYF. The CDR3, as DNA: TGTGCCATCCTAGCCGGGACAGGGGGCACAGATACGCAGTATTTT.

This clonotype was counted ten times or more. The CDR3 is CASSYLDRGYGYTF. The CDR3 region has the DNA TGTGCCAGCAGTTACCTGGACCGGGGATATGGCTACACCTTC. The genes are TRBV6-5 and TRBJ1-2, with unresolved D. Trimming shortened V by 2 bases and J by 5 bases, and 12 bases separated the two germline ends. The CDR3 runs 14 residues. Germline V gene sequence: CDR1 MNHEY, CDR2 SVGAGI.

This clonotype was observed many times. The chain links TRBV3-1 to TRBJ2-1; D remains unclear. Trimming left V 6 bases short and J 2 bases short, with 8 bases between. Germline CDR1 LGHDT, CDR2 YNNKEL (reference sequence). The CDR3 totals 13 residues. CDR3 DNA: TGTGCCAGCAGTCGCCTACCCTACAATGAGCAGTTCTTC. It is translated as CASSRLPYNEQFF.

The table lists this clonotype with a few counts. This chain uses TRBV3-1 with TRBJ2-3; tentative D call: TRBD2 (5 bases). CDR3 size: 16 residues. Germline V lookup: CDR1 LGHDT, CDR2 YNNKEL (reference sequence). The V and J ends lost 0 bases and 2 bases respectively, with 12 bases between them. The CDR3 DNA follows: TGTGCCAGCAGCCAAGAGCGAGCGGTTTTCACAGATACGCAGTATTTT. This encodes CASSQERAVFTDTQYF.

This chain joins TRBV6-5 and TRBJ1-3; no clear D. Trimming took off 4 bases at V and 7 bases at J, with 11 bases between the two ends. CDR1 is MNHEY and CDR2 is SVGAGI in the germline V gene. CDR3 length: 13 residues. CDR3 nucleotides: TGTGCCAGCAGTTCAGCCCCTTGGAACACCATATATTTT. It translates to CASSSAPWNTIYF.

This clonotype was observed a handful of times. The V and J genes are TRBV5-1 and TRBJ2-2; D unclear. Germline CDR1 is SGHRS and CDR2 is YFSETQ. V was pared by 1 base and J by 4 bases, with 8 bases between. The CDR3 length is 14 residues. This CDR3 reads CASSLMGPTGELFF. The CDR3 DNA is TGCGCCAGCAGCTTGATGGGCCCCACCGGGGAGCTGTTTTTT.

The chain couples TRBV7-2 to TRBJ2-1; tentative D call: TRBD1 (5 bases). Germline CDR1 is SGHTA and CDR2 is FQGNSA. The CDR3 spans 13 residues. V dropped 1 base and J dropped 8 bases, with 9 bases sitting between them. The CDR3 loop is CASSLEGLYEQFF. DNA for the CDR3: TGTGCCAGCAGCTTAGAGGGGCTTTATGAGCAGTTCTTC.

DNA of the CDR3: TGCAGTGCTATCGGGGGGCGGGAGATTGTCAATGAGCAGTTCTTC. It codes for CSAIGGREIVNEQFF. The chain combines TRBV20-1 with TRBJ2-1; D possibly corresponds to TRBD2 (7 bases). Trimming took 4 bases from V and 6 from J, leaving 19 bases between them. The CDR3 has 15 residues. Per germline, CDR1 DFQATT and CDR2 SNEGSKA (reference sequence).

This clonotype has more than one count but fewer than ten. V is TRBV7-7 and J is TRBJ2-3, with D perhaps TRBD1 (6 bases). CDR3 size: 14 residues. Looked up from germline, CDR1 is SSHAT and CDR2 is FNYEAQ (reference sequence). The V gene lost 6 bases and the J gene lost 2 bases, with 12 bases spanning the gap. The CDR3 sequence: CASSLDRLTDTQYF. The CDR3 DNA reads TGTGCCAGCAGTCTAGACAGGCTCACAGATACGCAGTATTTT.

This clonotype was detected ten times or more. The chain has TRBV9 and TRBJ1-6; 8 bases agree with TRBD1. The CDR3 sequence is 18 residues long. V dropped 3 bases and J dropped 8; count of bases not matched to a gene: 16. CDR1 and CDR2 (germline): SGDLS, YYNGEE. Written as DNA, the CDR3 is TGTGCCAGCAGCGGCGACGTCCGGACAGGGAAACGTTATTCACCCCTCCACTTT. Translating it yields CASSGDVRTGKRYSPLHF.

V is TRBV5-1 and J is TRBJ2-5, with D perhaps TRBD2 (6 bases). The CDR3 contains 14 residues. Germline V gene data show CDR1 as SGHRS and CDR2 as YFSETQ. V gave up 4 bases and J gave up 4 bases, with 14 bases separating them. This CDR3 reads CASSTPDGGETQYF. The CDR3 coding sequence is TGCGCCAGCAGCACCCCCGACGGGGGAGAGACCCAGTACTTC.

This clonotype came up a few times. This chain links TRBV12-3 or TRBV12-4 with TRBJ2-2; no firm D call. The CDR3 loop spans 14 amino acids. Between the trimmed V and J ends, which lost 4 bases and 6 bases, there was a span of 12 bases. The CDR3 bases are TGTGCCAGCAGTTCCACTAATGGGGCCGGGGAGCTGTTTTTT. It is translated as CASSSTNGAGELFF.

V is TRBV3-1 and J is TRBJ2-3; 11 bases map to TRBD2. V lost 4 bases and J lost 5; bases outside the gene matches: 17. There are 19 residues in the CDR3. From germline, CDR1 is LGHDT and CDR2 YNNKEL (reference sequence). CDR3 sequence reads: CASSLSLSGRASTGDTQYF. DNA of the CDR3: TGTGCCAGCAGCCTATCCCTTAGCGGGAGGGCCTCCACCGGAGATACGCAGTATTTT.